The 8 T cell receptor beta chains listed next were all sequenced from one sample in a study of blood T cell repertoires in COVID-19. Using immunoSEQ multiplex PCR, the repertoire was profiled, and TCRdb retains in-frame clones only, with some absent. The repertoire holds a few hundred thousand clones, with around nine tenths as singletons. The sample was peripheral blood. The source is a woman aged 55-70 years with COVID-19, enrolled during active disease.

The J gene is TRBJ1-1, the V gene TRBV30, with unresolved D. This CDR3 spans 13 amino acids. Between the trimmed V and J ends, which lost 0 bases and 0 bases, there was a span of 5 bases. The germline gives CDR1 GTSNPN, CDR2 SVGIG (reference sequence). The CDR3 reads CAWSVSMNTEAFF. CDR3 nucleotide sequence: TGTGCCTGGAGTGTGTCAATGAACACTGAAGCTTTCTTT. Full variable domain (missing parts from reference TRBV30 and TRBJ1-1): SQTIHQWPATLVQPVGSPLSLECTVEGTSNPNLYWYRQAAGRGLQLLFYSVGIGQISSEVPQNLSASRPQDRQFILSSKKLLLSDSGFYLCAWSVSMNTEAFFGQGTRLTVV.

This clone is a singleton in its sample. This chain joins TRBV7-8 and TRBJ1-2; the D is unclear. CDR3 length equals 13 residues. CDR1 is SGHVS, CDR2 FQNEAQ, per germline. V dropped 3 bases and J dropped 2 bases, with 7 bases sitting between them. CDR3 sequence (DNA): TGTGCCAGCAGCTTTCAACGGAACTATGGCTACACCTTC. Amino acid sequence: CASSFQRNYGYTF.

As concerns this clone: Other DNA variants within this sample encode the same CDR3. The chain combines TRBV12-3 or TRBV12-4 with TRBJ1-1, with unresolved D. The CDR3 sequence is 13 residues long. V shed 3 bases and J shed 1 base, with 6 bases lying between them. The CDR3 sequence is CASSLGGNTEAFF. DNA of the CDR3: TGTGCCAGCAGTTTGGGAGGGAACACTGAAGCTTTCTTT.

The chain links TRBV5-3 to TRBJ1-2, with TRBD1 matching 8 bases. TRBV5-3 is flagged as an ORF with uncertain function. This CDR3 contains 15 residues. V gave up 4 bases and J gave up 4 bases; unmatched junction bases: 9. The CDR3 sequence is CARSPLGQDLYGYTF. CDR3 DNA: TGTGCCAGAAGCCCGCTGGGACAGGACCTCTATGGCTACACCTTC.

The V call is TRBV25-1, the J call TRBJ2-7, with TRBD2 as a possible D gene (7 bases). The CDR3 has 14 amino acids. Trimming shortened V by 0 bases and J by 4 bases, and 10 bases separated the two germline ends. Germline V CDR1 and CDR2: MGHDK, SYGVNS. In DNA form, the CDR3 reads TGTGCCAGCAGTGAATACGGGGGGCGGTACGAGCAGTACTTC. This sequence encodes CASSEYGGRYEQYF.

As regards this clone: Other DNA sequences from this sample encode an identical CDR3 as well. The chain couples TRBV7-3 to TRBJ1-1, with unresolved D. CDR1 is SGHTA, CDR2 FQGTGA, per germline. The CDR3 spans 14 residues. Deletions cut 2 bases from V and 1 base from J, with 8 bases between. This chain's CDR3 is CASSLGHTNTEAFF. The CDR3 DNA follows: TGTGCCAGCAGCTTAGGGCACACGAACACTGAAGCTTTCTTT.

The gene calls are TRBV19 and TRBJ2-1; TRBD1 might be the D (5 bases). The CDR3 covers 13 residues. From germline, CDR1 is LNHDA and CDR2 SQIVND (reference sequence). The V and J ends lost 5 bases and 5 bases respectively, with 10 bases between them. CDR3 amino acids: CASSPRQNNEQFF. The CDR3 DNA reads TGTGCCAGTAGTCCCCGACAGAACAATGAGCAGTTCTTC.

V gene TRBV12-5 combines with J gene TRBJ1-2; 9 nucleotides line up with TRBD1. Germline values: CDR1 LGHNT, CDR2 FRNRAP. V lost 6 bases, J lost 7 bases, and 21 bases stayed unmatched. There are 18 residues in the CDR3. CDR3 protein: CASGPLTNRDRDESGYTF. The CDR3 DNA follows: TGTGCTAGTGGACCGTTGACAAACCGGGACAGGGACGAGTCTGGCTACACCTTC.